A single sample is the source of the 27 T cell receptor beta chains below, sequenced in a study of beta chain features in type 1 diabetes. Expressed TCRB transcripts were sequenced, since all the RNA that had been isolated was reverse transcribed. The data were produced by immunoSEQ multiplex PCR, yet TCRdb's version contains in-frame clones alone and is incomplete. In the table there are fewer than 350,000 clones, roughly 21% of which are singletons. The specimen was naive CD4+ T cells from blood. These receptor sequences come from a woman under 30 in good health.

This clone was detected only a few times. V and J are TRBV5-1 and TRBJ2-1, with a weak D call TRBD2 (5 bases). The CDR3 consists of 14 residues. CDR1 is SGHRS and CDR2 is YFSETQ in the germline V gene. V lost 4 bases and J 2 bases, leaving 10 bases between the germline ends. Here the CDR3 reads CASSRSGTYNEQFF. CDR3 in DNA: TGCGCCAGCAGCAGGTCGGGGACCTACAATGAGCAGTTCTTC.

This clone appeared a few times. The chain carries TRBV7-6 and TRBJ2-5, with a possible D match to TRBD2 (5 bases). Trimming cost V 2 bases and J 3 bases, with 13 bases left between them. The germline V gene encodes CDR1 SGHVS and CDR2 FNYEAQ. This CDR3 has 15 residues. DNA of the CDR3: TGTGCCAGCAGCTTATTTGAGGGAGTTGAAGAGACCCAGTACTTC. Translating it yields CASSLFEGVEETQYF.

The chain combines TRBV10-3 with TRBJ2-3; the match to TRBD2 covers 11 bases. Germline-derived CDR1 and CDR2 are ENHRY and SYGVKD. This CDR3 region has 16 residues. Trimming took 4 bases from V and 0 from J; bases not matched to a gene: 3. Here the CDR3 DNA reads TGTGCCATCAGTGGGACTAGCGGGCTGAGCACAGATACGCAGTATTTT. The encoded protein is CAISGTSGLSTDTQYF.

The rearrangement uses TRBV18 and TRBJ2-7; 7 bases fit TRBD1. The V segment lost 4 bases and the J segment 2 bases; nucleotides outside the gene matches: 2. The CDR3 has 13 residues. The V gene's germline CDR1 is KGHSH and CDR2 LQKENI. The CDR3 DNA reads TGTGCCAGCTCACTAGACAGGGCCTACGAGCAGTACTTC. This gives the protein CASSLDRAYEQYF. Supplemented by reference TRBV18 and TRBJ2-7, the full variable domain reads NAGVMQNPRHLVRRRGQEARLRCSPMKGHSHVYWYRQLPEEGLKFMVYLQKENIIDESGMPKERFSAEFPKEGPSILRIQQVVRGDSAAYFCASSLDRAYEQYFGPGTRLTVT.

The chain's CDR3 is CASRDIKNTGELFF. The DNA of the CDR3 is TGCGCCAGCAGGGACATCAAGAACACCGGGGAGCTGTTTTTT. The V gene is TRBV5-1, the J gene TRBJ2-2, with a possible D match to TRBD1 (5 bases). CDR3 size: 14 residues. Germline-derived CDR1 and CDR2 are SGHRS and YFSETQ. The V end lost 5 bases, the J end lost 1 base, and 9 bases lay between the germline ends.

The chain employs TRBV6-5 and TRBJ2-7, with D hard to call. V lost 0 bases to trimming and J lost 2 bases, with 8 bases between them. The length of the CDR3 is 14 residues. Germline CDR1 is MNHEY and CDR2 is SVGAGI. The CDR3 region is CASSYSKQAYEQYF. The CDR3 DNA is TGTGCCAGCAGTTACTCGAAGCAGGCCTACGAGCAGTACTTC.

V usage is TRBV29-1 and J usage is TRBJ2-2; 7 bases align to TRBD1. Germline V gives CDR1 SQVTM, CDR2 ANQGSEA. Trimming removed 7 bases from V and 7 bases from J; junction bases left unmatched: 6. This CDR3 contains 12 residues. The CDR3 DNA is TGCAGCGGGGGGACAGCCAACGGGGAGCTGTTTTTT. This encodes CSGGTANGELFF.

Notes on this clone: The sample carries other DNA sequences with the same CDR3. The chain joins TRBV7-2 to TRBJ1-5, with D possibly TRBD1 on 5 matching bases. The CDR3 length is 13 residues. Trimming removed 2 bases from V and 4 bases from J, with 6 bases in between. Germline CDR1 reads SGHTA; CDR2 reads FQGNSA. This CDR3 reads CASSLQGNQPQHF. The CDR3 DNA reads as TGTGCCAGCAGCTTACAGGGAAATCAGCCCCAGCATTTT.

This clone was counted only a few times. The CDR3 nucleotides are TGTGCCAGCAGCGCGGGACTAGCGGGGGGGAATGAGCAGTTCTTC. This sequence encodes CASSAGLAGGNEQFF. This rearrangement joins TRBV9 to TRBJ2-1; 16 nucleotides match TRBD2. The CDR3 totals 15 residues. V lost 3 bases, J lost 7 bases, and 1 base stayed unmatched. Germline V lookup: CDR1 SGDLS, CDR2 YYNGEE.

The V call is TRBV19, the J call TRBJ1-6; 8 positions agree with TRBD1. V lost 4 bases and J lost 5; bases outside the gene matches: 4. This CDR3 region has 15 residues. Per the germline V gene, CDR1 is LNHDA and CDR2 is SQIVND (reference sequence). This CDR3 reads CASSTDRGDNSPLHF. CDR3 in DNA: TGTGCCAGTAGTACTGACAGGGGCGATAATTCACCCCTCCACTTT.

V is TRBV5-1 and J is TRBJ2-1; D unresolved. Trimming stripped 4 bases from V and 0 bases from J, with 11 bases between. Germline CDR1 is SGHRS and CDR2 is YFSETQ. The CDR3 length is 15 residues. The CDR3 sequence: CASSDTGNSYNEQFF. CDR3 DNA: TGCGCCAGCAGCGACACTGGTAACTCCTACAATGAGCAGTTCTTC.

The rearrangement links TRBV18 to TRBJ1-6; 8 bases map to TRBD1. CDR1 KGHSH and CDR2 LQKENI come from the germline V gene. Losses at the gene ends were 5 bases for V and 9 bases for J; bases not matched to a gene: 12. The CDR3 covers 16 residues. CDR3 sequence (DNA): TGTGCCAGCTCATCCCAGGGGGCTGACGACGGTTCACCCCTCCACTTT. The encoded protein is CASSSQGADDGSPLHF.

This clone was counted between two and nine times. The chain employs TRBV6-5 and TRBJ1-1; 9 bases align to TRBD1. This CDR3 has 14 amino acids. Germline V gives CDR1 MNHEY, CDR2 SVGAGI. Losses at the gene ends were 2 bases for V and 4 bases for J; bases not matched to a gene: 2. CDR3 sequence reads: CASSYGQGSTEAFF. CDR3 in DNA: TGTGCCAGCAGTTACGGACAGGGGTCCACTGAAGCTTTCTTT.

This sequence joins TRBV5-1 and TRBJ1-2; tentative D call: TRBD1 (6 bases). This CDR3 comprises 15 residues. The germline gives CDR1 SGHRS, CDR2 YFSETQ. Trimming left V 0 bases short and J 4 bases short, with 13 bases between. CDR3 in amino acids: CASSLDGGRGYGYTF. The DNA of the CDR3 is TGCGCCAGCAGCTTGGACGGGGGGCGCGGCTATGGCTACACCTTC.

DNA of the CDR3: TGTGCCTGGAATTCGGGCAGGGGGGACGGCTACACCTTC. This gives the protein CAWNSGRGDGYTF. The V call is TRBV30, the J call TRBJ1-2; TRBD1 aligns across 7 bases. The V gene end was trimmed by 4 bases and the J gene end by 8 bases; junction bases not matched to a gene: 10. Germline V gene sequence: CDR1 GTSNPN, CDR2 SVGIG (reference sequence). The CDR3 extends over 13 amino acids.

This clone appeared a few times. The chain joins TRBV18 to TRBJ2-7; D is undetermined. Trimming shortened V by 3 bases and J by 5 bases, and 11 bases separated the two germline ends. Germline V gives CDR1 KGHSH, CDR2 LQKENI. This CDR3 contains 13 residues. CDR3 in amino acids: CASSPYQSDEQYF. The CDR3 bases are TGTGCCAGCTCACCCTACCAAAGTGACGAGCAGTACTTC.

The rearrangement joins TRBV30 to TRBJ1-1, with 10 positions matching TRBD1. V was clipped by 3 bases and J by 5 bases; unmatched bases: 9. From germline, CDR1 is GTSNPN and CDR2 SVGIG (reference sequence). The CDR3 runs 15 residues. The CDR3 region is CAWSHPGTGVTEAFF. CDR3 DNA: TGTGCCTGGAGCCACCCCGGGACAGGGGTTACTGAAGCTTTCTTT.

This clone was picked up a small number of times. CDR3 DNA: TGTGCCAGCAGTGAATCTATTAGCGGGGGGGCTGAGACCCAGTACTTC. Its protein product is CASSESISGGAETQYF. This rearrangement joins TRBV2 to TRBJ2-5; TRBD2 agrees at 11 bases. With 2 bases clipped from V and 5 bases from J, the junction kept 7 bases outside the gene matches. The CDR3 sequence is 16 residues long. CDR1 is SNHLY, CDR2 FYNNEI, per germline.

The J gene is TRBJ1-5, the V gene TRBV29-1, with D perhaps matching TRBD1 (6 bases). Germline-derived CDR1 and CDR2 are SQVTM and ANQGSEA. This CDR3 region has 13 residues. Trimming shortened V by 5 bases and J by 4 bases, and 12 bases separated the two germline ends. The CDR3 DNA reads TGCAGCGTTAGCAGGGGAACAAATCAGCCCCAGCATTTT. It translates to CSVSRGTNQPQHF.

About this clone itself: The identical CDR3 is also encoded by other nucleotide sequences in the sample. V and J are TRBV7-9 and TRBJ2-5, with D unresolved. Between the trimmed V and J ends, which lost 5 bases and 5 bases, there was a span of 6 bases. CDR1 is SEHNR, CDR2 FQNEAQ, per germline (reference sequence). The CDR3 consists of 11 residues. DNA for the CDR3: TGTGCCAGCAGCCCGCGGGAGACCCAGTACTTC. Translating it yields CASSPRETQYF.

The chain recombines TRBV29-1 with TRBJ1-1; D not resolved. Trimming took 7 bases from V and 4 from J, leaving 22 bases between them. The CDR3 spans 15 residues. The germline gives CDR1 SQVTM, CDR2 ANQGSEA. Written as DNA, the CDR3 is TGCAGCGGCCTCGGAGGGCTCATTCGGTCCACTGAAGCTTTCTTT. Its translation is CSGLGGLIRSTEAFF.

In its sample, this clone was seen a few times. CDR3 residues: CASKGEGQPQHF. Written as DNA, the CDR3 is TGTGCCAGCAAAGGGGAGGGTCAGCCCCAGCATTTT. The chain couples TRBV6-6 to TRBJ1-5; possibly TRBD1 for D (5 bases). Germline V CDR1 and CDR2: MNHNY, SVGAGI (reference sequence). With 7 bases removed from V and 6 bases from J, the gap between germline ends came to 10 bases. The CDR3 totals 12 residues.

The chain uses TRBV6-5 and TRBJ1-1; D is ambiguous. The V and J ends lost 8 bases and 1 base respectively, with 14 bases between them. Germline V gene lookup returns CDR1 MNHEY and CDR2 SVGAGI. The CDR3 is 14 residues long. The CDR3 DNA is TGTGCCAGCGGAACCCAGAGGAAGAACACTGAAGCTTTCTTT. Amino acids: CASGTQRKNTEAFF.

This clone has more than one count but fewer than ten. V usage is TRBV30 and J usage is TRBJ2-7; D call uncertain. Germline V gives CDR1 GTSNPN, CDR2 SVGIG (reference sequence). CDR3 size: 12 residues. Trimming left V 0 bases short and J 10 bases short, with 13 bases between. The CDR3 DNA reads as TGTGCCTGGAGTGTACAGTTGGCCGTTCAGTACTTC. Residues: CAWSVQLAVQYF.

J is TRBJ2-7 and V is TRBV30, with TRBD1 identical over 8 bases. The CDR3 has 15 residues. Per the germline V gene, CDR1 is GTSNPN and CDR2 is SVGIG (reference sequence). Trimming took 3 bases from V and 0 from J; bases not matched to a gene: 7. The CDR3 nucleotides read TGTGCCTGGAGATCCGTAGGGACAGGCTCCTACGAGCAGTACTTC. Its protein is CAWRSVGTGSYEQYF.

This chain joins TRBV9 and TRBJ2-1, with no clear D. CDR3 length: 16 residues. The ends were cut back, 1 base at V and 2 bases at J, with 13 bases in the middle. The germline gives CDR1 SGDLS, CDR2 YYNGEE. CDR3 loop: CASSVRGVVAYNEQFF. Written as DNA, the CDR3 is TGTGCCAGCAGCGTACGAGGAGTCGTAGCCTACAATGAGCAGTTCTTC.

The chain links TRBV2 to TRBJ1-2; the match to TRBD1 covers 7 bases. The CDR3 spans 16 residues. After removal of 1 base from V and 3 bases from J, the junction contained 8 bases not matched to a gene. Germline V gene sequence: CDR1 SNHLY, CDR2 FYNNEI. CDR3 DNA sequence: TGTGCCAGCAGTGAAGGACAGGGTGTTGCTGACTATGGCTACACCTTC. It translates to CASSEGQGVADYGYTF.